This TCR beta chain was retrieved from a study of T-cell reconstitution after alpha-beta-depleted transplantation in children. The CDR3 spans 13 residues. V lost 1 base to trimming and J lost 6 bases, with 7 bases between them. In germline, CDR1 is SGHAT, CDR2 FQNNGV. Whole-study findings and limits: There were some patients whose high TCRbeta diversity at day 60 came from surviving recipient T cells and thymic progenitors. As was reported, about two months after transplant, alpha-beta T cells came from several hundred expanded graft clones.

This clonotype showed up just a few times. What it binds is not known. As it was prepared, the TCRbeta library received unique molecular identifiers. In TCRdb, the PCR reads were re-called with MiXCR into one record per CDR3 protein. In the table there are approximately 230,000 distinct CDR3 sequences, roughly a quarter of which are singletons. The source material was PBMCs, sampled before TCRalphabeta/CD19-depleted stem cell transplant. The clonotype originates from a girl aged 2-15 years with Fanconi anemia, due to receive a stem cell transplant. The chain employs TRBV11-2 and TRBJ2-1, with D uncertain. In DNA form, the CDR3 reads TGTGCCAGCAGCTTAGCGACTCTCAATGAGCAGTTCTTC. Encoded protein: CASSLATLNEQFF.